This entry lists 9 T cell receptor beta chains sequenced from one sample in a study of T cell changes during pregnancy in multiple sclerosis. The repertoire was sequenced with immunoSEQ multiplex PCR; TCRdb's copy has only in-frame clones and lacks some. The data hold tens of thousands of clones, with 92% observed a single time. Sequenced material: CD4+ T cells from peripheral blood mononuclear cells, taken after pregnancy. These receptors were taken from a female donor with multiple sclerosis, enrolled in a pregnancy study.

The chain carries TRBV6-5 and TRBJ1-2; 7 bases match TRBD1. Trimming cost V 4 bases and J 7 bases; bases outside gene matches: 15. The CDR3 loop spans 16 amino acids. The germline gives CDR1 MNHEY, CDR2 SVGAGI. The DNA for the CDR3 is TGTGCCAGCAGTTTCTCGACAGGGACAATTCTGAGTGGCTACACCTTC. It translates to CASSFSTGTILSGYTF.

V is TRBV19 and J is TRBJ2-1; 12 bases are shared with TRBD2. Germline CDR1 reads LNHDA; CDR2 reads SQIVND (reference sequence). J lost 7 bases, V lost 2 bases, and 3 bases had no gene match. This CDR3 has 15 amino acids. CDR3 in DNA: TGTGCCAGTAGTATACTAGCGGGAGGGCGAAATGAGCAGTTCTTC. Translating gives CASSILAGGRNEQFF.

This clone was recorded only once. The V call is TRBV15, the J call TRBJ1-5; possible D gene TRBD1, 6 bases. Trimming took 5 bases from V and 5 from J, leaving 13 bases between them. CDR3 size: 14 residues. Germline values: CDR1 LNHNV, CDR2 YYDKDF (reference sequence). The CDR3 nucleotides are TGTGCCACCAGCTACGGGGGGCGCGATCAGCCCCAGCATTTT. This translates into CATSYGGRDQPQHF.

The chain carries TRBV5-4 and TRBJ2-3; D is unclear. The CDR3 extends over 11 amino acids. The V gene's germline CDR1 is SGHNT and CDR2 YYREEE (reference sequence). Trimming took 3 bases from V and 5 from J, leaving 4 bases between them. This CDR3 reads CASSSEDTQYF. CDR3 nucleotide sequence: TGTGCCAGCAGCTCAGAAGATACGCAGTATTTT.

The chain joins TRBV11-3 to TRBJ2-1, with 11 bases identical to TRBD2. Germline values: CDR1 SGHNT, CDR2 YENEEA. CDR3 size: 16 residues. Trimming removed 0 bases from V and 4 bases from J; junction bases left unmatched: 2. The CDR3 protein is CASSLEGTSGYNEQFF. CDR3 nucleotide sequence: TGTGCCAGCAGCTTAGAGGGGACTAGCGGATACAATGAGCAGTTCTTC. Full variable domain (missing parts from reference TRBV11-3 and TRBJ2-1): EAGVVQSPRYKIIEKKQPVAFWCNPISGHNTLYWYLQNLGQGPELLIRYENEEAVDDSQLPKDRFSAERLKGVDSTLKIQPAELGDSAVYLCASSLEGTSGYNEQFFGPGTRLTVL.

This clone showed up just once. The chain combines TRBV5-1 with TRBJ2-5; 10 bases align to TRBD2. Germline V lookup: CDR1 SGHRS, CDR2 YFSETQ. This CDR3 contains 15 residues. Losses at the gene ends were 1 base for V and 5 bases for J; bases not matched to a gene: 5. The CDR3 DNA reads TGCGCCAGCAGCTTGCAGCGGGGGGGGTTGGAGACCCAGTACTTC. This sequence encodes CASSLQRGGLETQYF.

The genes are TRBV7-6 and TRBJ2-2, with TRBD1 identical over 9 bases. The germline gives CDR1 SGHVS, CDR2 FNYEAQ. V was pared by 9 bases and J by 6 bases, with 14 bases of the junction left unmatched. The CDR3 extends over 16 amino acids. The CDR3 region has the DNA TGTGCCAGTGGCGGGACAGGGACCACCTTCCCCGGGGAGCTGTTTTTT. Its protein is CASGGTGTTFPGELFF. Based on the CDR3 plus reference TRBV7-6 and TRBJ2-2, the full variable domain is GAGVSQSPRYKVTKRGQDVALRCDPISGHVSLYWYRQALGQGPEFLTYFNYEAQQDKSGLPNDRFSAERPEGSISTLTIQRTEQRDSAMYRCASGGTGTTFPGELFFGEGSRLTVL.

The chain has TRBV5-8 and TRBJ2-2; the D is unclear. There are 16 residues in the CDR3. Per the germline V gene, CDR1 is SGHTS and CDR2 is YDEGEE. V was pared by 2 bases and J by 3 bases, with 14 bases between. The chain's CDR3 is CASSFAHRADTGELFF. CDR3 sequence (DNA): TGTGCCAGCAGCTTTGCCCACAGAGCAGACACCGGGGAGCTGTTTTTT.

The chain combines TRBV9 with TRBJ2-1; perhaps TRBD2 as D (5 bases). The CDR3 totals 13 residues. The germline gives CDR1 SGDLS, CDR2 YYNGEE. V gave up 2 bases and J gave up 7 bases, with 10 bases separating them. The CDR3 spells CASSVFSENEQFF. The CDR3 region has the DNA TGTGCCAGCAGCGTCTTTAGCGAAAATGAGCAGTTCTTC.